Each of the 3 T cell receptor beta chains below was sequenced from the same sample in a study of T-cell reconstitution after alpha-beta-depleted transplantation in children. Preparation of the TCRbeta library used unique molecular identifiers. TCRdb passed the PCR reads through MiXCR, listing each CDR3 protein once. This sample has 780,000 or so distinct CDR3 sequences, with about 16% found just once. The sample in question was PBMCs, mostly from graft donor cells, obtained 360 days after TCRalphabeta/CD19-depleted stem cell transplant. These receptors were collected from a male patient younger than 18 who had a stem cell transplant for acute lymphoblastic leukemia, so the T cells may come from the graft donor.

The chain employs TRBV18 and TRBJ2-2; 8 bases match TRBD2. This CDR3 has 15 residues. With V trimmed by 5 bases and J by 3 bases, 5 bases remained unmatched. The V gene's germline CDR1 is KGHSH and CDR2 LQKENI. The CDR3 DNA is TGTGCCAGCTCAGCCCGAGCGGGAGACACCGGGGAGCTGTTTTTT. Protein: CASSARAGDTGELFF.

This clonotype has at least ten counts. This chain's CDR3 is CATSRDRDRGQFEQYF. CDR3 bases: TGTGCCACCAGCAGAGATCGGGACAGGGGGCAATTCGAGCAGTACTTC. The chain couples TRBV15 to TRBJ2-7; TRBD1 agrees at 12 bases. With V trimmed by 0 bases and J by 6 bases, 6 bases remained unmatched. The CDR3 extends over 16 amino acids. Germline V gives CDR1 LNHNV, CDR2 YYDKDF (reference sequence).

The chain carries TRBV25-1 and TRBJ1-3; D remains unclear. The CDR3 has 13 amino acids. V was cut by 7 bases and J by 0 bases, with 7 bases left in between. Germline V gene data show CDR1 as MGHDK and CDR2 as SYGVNS. CDR3 in amino acids: CASMGNSGNTIYF. The CDR3 nucleotides read TGTGCCAGCATGGGGAACTCTGGAAACACCATATATTTT.